Below are 27 T cell receptor beta chains sequenced from a single sample in a study of control samples from healthy donors and cancer patients. Libraries were prepared by immunoSEQ multiplex PCR; TCRdb keeps only in-frame clonotypes and omits some of them. The data show under 200,000 clones, just over 95% seen once. Sequencing was done on a sample of blood. Receptors were obtained from a woman in her twenties or thirties in good health.

This clone has only one observation. The gene calls are TRBV5-1 and TRBJ2-4; TRBD2 aligns across 12 bases. V shed 4 bases, J shed 8 bases, and the junction held 4 bases outside the gene matches. The CDR3 spans 14 residues. Germline V gives CDR1 SGHRS, CDR2 YFSETQ. This CDR3 is CASSKLAGGDIQYF. CDR3 nucleotides: TGCGCCAGCAGCAAACTAGCGGGGGGTGACATTCAGTACTTC.

V gene TRBV6-6 combines with J gene TRBJ1-4, with D hard to call. There are 13 residues in the CDR3. Per the germline V gene, CDR1 is MNHNY and CDR2 is SVGAGI (reference sequence). Trimming pared 5 bases from V and 8 bases from J, leaving 12 bases between. CDR3 in amino acids: CASSNPYGEKLFF. In DNA, the CDR3 is TGTGCCAGCAGTAACCCCTACGGGGAAAAACTGTTTTTT.

This clone came up a few times. This chain links TRBV6-5 with TRBJ1-6; 9 bases are a match to TRBD1. Trimming at V came to 0 bases and at J to 9 bases, leaving 3 bases not matched to a gene. Germline-derived CDR1 and CDR2 are MNHEY and SVGAGI. The CDR3 runs 15 residues. The CDR3 region is CASSYSDRGGSPLHF. In DNA form, the CDR3 reads TGTGCCAGCAGTTACTCGGACAGGGGCGGTTCACCCCTCCACTTT.

This clone showed up just a few times. The V call is TRBV2, the J call TRBJ1-6, with D perhaps matching TRBD1 (5 bases). CDR3 size: 14 residues. CDR1 is SNHLY, CDR2 FYNNEI, per germline. Trimming pared 6 bases from V and 6 bases from J, leaving 12 bases between. The CDR3, as DNA: TGTGCCAGCAGCCCCAGGGCCGGTAATTCACCCCTCCACTTT. Amino acid sequence: CASSPRAGNSPLHF.

J is TRBJ2-1 and V is TRBV13; weak D call: TRBD2 (6 bases). CDR3 length: 16 residues. The germline gives CDR1 PRHDT, CDR2 FYEKMQ (reference sequence). V shed 3 bases and J shed 6 bases, with 18 bases lying between them. CDR3 protein: CASSLRPLAVSNEQFF. As DNA, the CDR3 is TGTGCCAGCAGCTTGCGACCACTAGCCGTGTCCAATGAGCAGTTCTTC.

This clone was observed once. This rearrangement joins TRBV5-1 to TRBJ2-2; D is tentatively TRBD1 or TRBD2 (5 bases each). This CDR3 is 15 amino acids long. Germline V gives CDR1 SGHRS, CDR2 YFSETQ. V lost 4 bases to trimming and J lost 5 bases, with 15 bases between them. The CDR3 DNA sequence: TGCGCCAGCAGCCGGGACGAGCACCGAACCGGGGAGCTGTTTTTT. Its translation: CASSRDEHRTGELFF.

V and J are TRBV27 and TRBJ2-3; D is undetermined. The V end lost 4 bases, the J end lost 6 bases, and 11 bases lay between the germline ends. Germline loops: CDR1 MNHEY, CDR2 SMNVEV (reference sequence). The CDR3 runs 13 residues. In DNA form, the CDR3 reads TGTGCCAGCAGTTGGTCCGTCATGGATACGCAGTATTTT. Translated, it gives CASSWSVMDTQYF.

The CDR3 loop reads CASSLGQGSYGYTF. CDR3 DNA: TGTGCCAGCAGCTTGGGACAGGGGTCGTATGGCTACACCTTC. The rearrangement uses TRBV7-9 and TRBJ1-2; 10 bases align to TRBD1. There are 14 residues in the CDR3. The J segment lost 5 bases and the V segment lost 3 bases, leaving 3 bases of the junction unmatched. Germline V CDR1 and CDR2: SEHNR, FQNEAQ (reference sequence).

V and J are TRBV28 and TRBJ1-2; possible D gene TRBD1, 6 bases. From germline, CDR1 is MDHEN and CDR2 SYDVKM. The CDR3 totals 17 residues. Between the trimmed V and J ends, which lost 6 bases and 2 bases, there was a span of 22 bases. The CDR3 protein is CASSVQGTHPLNYGYTF. CDR3 sequence (DNA): TGTGCCAGCAGCGTACAGGGAACCCATCCTTTAAACTATGGCTACACCTTC.

The rearrangement uses TRBV3-1 (or the pseudogene TRBV3-2) and TRBJ1-2; 10 bases align to TRBD1. The CDR3 covers 13 residues. Germline V CDR1 and CDR2: LGHDT, YNNKEL (reference sequence). V shed 4 bases, J shed 7 bases, and the junction held 3 bases outside the gene matches. The CDR3 spells CASSLTGGPGYTF. CDR3 in DNA: TGTGCCAGCAGCCTGACAGGGGGCCCTGGCTACACCTTC.

The V and J genes are TRBV29-1 and TRBJ1-1; D possibly corresponds to TRBD1 (5 bases). Germline V gives CDR1 SQVTM, CDR2 ANQGSEA. V was shortened by 4 bases and J by 7 bases, with 13 bases between the two germline ends. CDR3 length: 12 amino acids. CDR3 in amino acids: CSVGGSRGEAFF. CDR3 coding DNA: TGCAGCGTTGGGGGGTCACGGGGTGAAGCTTTCTTT. Supplemented by reference TRBV29-1 and TRBJ1-1, the full variable domain reads SAVISQKPSRDICQRGTSLTIQCQVDSQVTMMFWYRQQPGQSLTLIATANQGSEATYESGFVIDKFPISRPNLTFSTLTVSNMSPEDSSIYLCSVGGSRGEAFFGQGTRLTVV.

This clone was recorded only once. The rearrangement joins TRBV3-1 (or the pseudogene TRBV3-2) to TRBJ2-7; possibly TRBD2 for D (5 bases). Germline V lookup: CDR1 LGHDT, CDR2 YNNKEL (reference sequence). The germline V and J ends were trimmed by 4 bases and 1 base, with 11 bases remaining between them. This CDR3 has 14 amino acids. CDR3 DNA sequence: TGTGCCAGCAGCCCCTTGAGGGATTCCTACGAGCAGTACTTC. Translation gives CASSPLRDSYEQYF.

The chain joins TRBV2 to TRBJ2-7; D uncertain. The CDR3 sequence is 13 residues long. Looked up from germline, CDR1 is SNHLY and CDR2 is FYNNEI. V was pared by 3 bases and J by 4 bases, with 10 bases between. CDR3 in amino acids: CASSERLVYEQYF. The CDR3 DNA sequence: TGTGCCAGCAGTGAGCGGCTAGTATACGAGCAGTACTTC.

V gene TRBV4-1 combines with J gene TRBJ2-1, with 9 bases that match TRBD2. The germline CDR1 and CDR2 sequences are MGHRA and YSYEKL. The V segment lost 5 bases and the J segment 0 bases; nucleotides outside the gene matches: 11. The CDR3 consists of 18 residues. The CDR3 sequence: CASSRGPGLADSYNEQFF. DNA of the CDR3: TGCGCCAGCAGCAGAGGTCCGGGACTAGCAGACTCCTACAATGAGCAGTTCTTC.

Only a few counts were recorded for this clone. The chain is built from TRBV6-5 and TRBJ2-1; D remains ambiguous. Germline-derived CDR1 and CDR2 are MNHEY and SVGAGI. The V end lost 6 bases, the J end lost 4 bases, and 10 bases lay between the germline ends. The length of the CDR3 is 13 residues. The DNA of the CDR3 is TGTGCCAGCAGCTACGAAGCTTACAATGAGCAGTTCTTC. It is translated as CASSYEAYNEQFF.

The chain couples TRBV4-1 to TRBJ2-2, with D possibly being TRBD1 (6 bases). The germline V gene has CDR1 MGHRA and CDR2 YSYEKL. CDR3 size: 15 residues. V was pared by 0 bases and J by 1 base, with 6 bases between. CDR3 protein: CASSQEQGNTGELFF. CDR3 in DNA: TGCGCCAGCAGCCAAGAACAGGGGAACACCGGGGAGCTGTTTTTT.

This chain links TRBV13 with TRBJ2-3; D unclear. Deletions cut 2 bases from V and 6 bases from J, with 9 bases between. Germline CDR1 and CDR2: PRHDT and FYEKMQ (reference sequence). This CDR3 has 13 residues. CDR3 sequence: CASSLFSVDTQYF. The CDR3 DNA sequence: TGTGCCAGCAGCTTATTCTCGGTGGATACGCAGTATTTT.

The chain couples TRBV4-1 to TRBJ2-3, with 10 bases aligning to TRBD2. V shed 4 bases, J shed 0 bases, and the junction held 7 bases outside the gene matches. Germline loops: CDR1 MGHRA, CDR2 YSYEKL. There are 17 residues in the CDR3. CDR3 sequence reads: CASSRPSGGESTDTQYF. Written as DNA, the CDR3 is TGCGCCAGCAGCCGGCCTAGCGGGGGAGAAAGCACAGATACGCAGTATTTT.

The rearrangement uses TRBV7-9 and TRBJ1-2, with D uncertain. This CDR3 region has 15 residues. Trimming removed 6 bases at V and 0 bases at J, with 14 bases between. Germline lookup yields CDR1 SEHNR and CDR2 FQNEAQ (reference sequence). The CDR3 protein is CASSSTAVANYGYTF. CDR3 DNA sequence: TGTGCCAGCAGTTCCACGGCAGTTGCTAACTATGGCTACACCTTC.

The rearrangement links TRBV24-1 to TRBJ1-1, with TRBD1 as a possible D gene (6 bases). Trimming cost V 3 bases and J 0 bases, with 10 bases left between them. From germline, CDR1 is KGHDR and CDR2 SFDVKD. This CDR3 comprises 15 residues. For the CDR3, the DNA is TGTGCCACCAGTGATCCCGGACAGCTGAACACTGAAGCTTTCTTT. It is translated as CATSDPGQLNTEAFF.

V gene TRBV25-1 combines with J gene TRBJ1-2, with 7 bases fitting TRBD1. The germline V gene has CDR1 MGHDK and CDR2 SYGVNS. The J segment lost 4 bases and the V segment lost 6 bases, leaving 11 bases of the junction unmatched. The CDR3 is 15 residues long. CDR3: CASSPSTGSSYGYTF. The CDR3 DNA follows: TGTGCCAGCAGCCCCTCGACAGGGTCTTCCTATGGCTACACCTTC.

This clone was observed once. The chain carries TRBV5-1 and TRBJ2-3, with 11 bases lining up with TRBD2. Germline-derived CDR1 and CDR2 are SGHRS and YFSETQ. Trimming removed 2 bases from V and 4 bases from J; junction bases left unmatched: 3. There are 15 residues in the CDR3. CDR3 residues: CASSFLAGGSDTQYF. The CDR3 bases are TGCGCCAGCAGCTTTCTAGCGGGGGGTTCAGATACGCAGTATTTT. Looking up the rest from reference TRBV5-1 and TRBJ2-3 gives the full variable domain: KAGVTQTPRYLIKTRGQQVTLSCSPISGHRSVSWYQQTPGQGLQFLFEYFSETQRNKGNFPGRFSGRQFSNSRSEMNVSTLELGDSALYLCASSFLAGGSDTQYFGPGTRLTVL.

The chain uses TRBV7-9 and TRBJ1-1; D is uncertain. The CDR3 contains 13 residues. Germline-derived CDR1 and CDR2 are SEHNR and FQNEAQ (reference sequence). V was trimmed by 2 bases and J by 1 base, leaving 5 bases between them. The CDR3 sequence: CASSLLENTEAFF. In DNA form, the CDR3 reads TGTGCCAGCAGCTTACTCGAGAACACTGAAGCTTTCTTT. The variable domain in full, with the rest retrieved from reference TRBV7-9 and TRBJ1-1, is DTGVSQNPRHKITKRGQNVTFRCDPISEHNRLYWYRQTLGQGPEFLTYFQNEAQLEKSRLLSDRFSAERPKGSFSTLEIQRTEQGDSAMYLCASSLLENTEAFFGQGTRLTVV.

This sequence joins TRBV27 and TRBJ1-5; no clear D gene. Germline lookup yields CDR1 MNHEY and CDR2 SMNVEV (reference sequence). The length of the CDR3 is 13 residues. Trimming took off 5 bases at V and 7 bases at J, with 12 bases between the two ends. The CDR3 reads CASSPLSGQPQHF. CDR3 nucleotides: TGTGCCAGCAGTCCGCTTAGCGGGCAGCCCCAGCATTTT.

The CDR3 here is CASSPGPWDTGELFF. CDR3 nucleotides: TGTGCCAGCAGCCCCGGACCTTGGGACACCGGGGAGCTGTTTTTT. The chain has TRBV6-5 and TRBJ2-2; D gene uncertain. Trimming removed 6 bases at V and 3 bases at J, with 14 bases between. The CDR3 is 15 amino acids. CDR1 MNHEY and CDR2 SVGAGI come from the germline V gene.

The chain recombines TRBV7-8 with TRBJ2-1; 12 bases line up with TRBD2. Trimming took 4 bases from V and 5 from J; bases not matched to a gene: 6. The germline V gene encodes CDR1 SGHVS and CDR2 FQNEAQ. CDR3 length equals 16 residues. CDR3 protein: CASSWVPSGGDNEQFF. The CDR3 bases are TGTGCCAGCAGCTGGGTTCCTAGCGGGGGGGACAATGAGCAGTTCTTC.

This sequence joins TRBV10-3 and TRBJ1-2, with D possibly TRBD1 on 6 matching bases. There are 13 residues in the CDR3. Germline V gene lookup returns CDR1 ENHRY and CDR2 SYGVKD. The V end lost 2 bases, the J end lost 6 bases, and 10 bases lay between the germline ends. The CDR3 region has the DNA TGTGCCATCAGTGAGGGACAGAGCCATGGCTACACCTTC. It specifies CAISEGQSHGYTF.